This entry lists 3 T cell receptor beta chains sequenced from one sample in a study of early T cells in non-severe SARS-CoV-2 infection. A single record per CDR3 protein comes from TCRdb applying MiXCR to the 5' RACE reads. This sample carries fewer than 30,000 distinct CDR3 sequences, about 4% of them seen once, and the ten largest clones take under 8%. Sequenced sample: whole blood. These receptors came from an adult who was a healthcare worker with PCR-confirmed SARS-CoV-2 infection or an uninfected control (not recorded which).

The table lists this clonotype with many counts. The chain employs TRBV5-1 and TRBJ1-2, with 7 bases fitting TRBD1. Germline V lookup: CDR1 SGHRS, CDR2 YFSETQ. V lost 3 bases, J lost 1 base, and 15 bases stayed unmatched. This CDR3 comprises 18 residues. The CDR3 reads CASSYKYDRTGVNYGYTF. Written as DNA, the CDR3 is TGCGCCAGCAGCTATAAATACGACCGGACAGGCGTTAACTATGGCTACACCTTC.

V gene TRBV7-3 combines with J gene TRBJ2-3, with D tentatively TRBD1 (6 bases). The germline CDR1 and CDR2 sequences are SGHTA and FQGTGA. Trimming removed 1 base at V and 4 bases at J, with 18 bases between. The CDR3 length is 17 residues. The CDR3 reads CASSLNIMTGRPDTQYF. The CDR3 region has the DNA TGTGCCAGCAGCTTAAATATCATGACAGGTCGGCCAGATACGCAGTATTTT.

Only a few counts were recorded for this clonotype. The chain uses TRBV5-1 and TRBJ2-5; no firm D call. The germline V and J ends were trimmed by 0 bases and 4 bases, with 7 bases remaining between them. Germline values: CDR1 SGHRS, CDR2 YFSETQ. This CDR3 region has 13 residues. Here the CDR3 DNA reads TGCGCCAGCAGCTTGGTATCGGGAGAGACCCAGTACTTC. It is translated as CASSLVSGETQYF.